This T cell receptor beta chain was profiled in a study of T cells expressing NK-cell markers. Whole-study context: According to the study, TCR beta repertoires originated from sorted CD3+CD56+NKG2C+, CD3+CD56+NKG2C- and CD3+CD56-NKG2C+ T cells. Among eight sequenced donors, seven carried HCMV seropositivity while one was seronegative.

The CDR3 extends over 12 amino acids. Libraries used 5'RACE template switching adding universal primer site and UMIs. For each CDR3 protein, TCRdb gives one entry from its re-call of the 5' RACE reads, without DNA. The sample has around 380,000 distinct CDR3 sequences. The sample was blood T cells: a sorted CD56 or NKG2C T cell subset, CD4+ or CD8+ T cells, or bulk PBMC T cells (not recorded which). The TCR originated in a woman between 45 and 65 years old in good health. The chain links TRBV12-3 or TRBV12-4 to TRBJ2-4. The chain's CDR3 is CASSILGNIQYF.